Presented here are 9 T cell receptor beta chains from one specimen sequenced in a study of blood T cell repertoires in COVID-19. Data came from immunoSEQ multiplex PCR; TCRdb stores just in-frame clones and leaves some out. The table records under 250,000 clones, around 86% of them present only once. Sequenced input: peripheral blood. These receptors originate from a woman in her seventies with COVID-19, enrolled during active disease.

On this clone: Other DNA sequences within the sample encode an identical CDR3. The genes are TRBV9 and TRBJ2-7; TRBD2 agrees at 11 bases. Trimming cost V 3 bases and J 4 bases; bases outside gene matches: 3. Germline V gives CDR1 SGDLS, CDR2 YYNGEE. The CDR3 sequence is 14 residues long. The CDR3 region has the DNA TGTGCCAGCAGCGCCACTAGCGGGAGTTACGAGCAGTACTTC. It yields the protein CASSATSGSYEQYF.

The genes are TRBV28 and TRBJ2-7, with D unclear. The CDR3 has 14 residues. Germline CDR1 MDHEN, CDR2 SYDVKM. V was cut by 6 bases and J by 0 bases, with 12 bases left in between. The CDR3 DNA reads as TGTGCCAGCAGGCATTACTCAAACTCCTACGAGCAGTACTTC. It codes for CASRHYSNSYEQYF.

This clone was observed a handful of times. V usage is TRBV7-2 and J usage is TRBJ1-6; no firm D call. Germline V gives CDR1 SGHTA, CDR2 FQGNSA. CDR3 size: 14 residues. V lost 1 base to trimming and J lost 8 bases, with 9 bases between them. The CDR3 DNA reads as TGTGCCAGCAGCTTAGAAGTTATAGATTCACCCCTCCACTTT. This translates into CASSLEVIDSPLHF.

This chain uses TRBV28 with TRBJ2-1; D gene unclear. The CDR3 consists of 14 residues. V lost 3 bases, J lost 2 bases, and 8 bases lay in between. CDR1 is MDHEN and CDR2 is SYDVKM in the germline V gene. The CDR3 nucleotides read TGTGCCAGCAGTTTGGTCAGAACCTACAATGAGCAGTTCTTC. Translating gives CASSLVRTYNEQFF.

A single count supports this clone. The gene calls are TRBV25-1 and TRBJ2-1; D is ambiguous. Trimming took off 3 bases at V and 7 bases at J, with 4 bases between the two ends. CDR3 size: 11 residues. CDR1 MGHDK and CDR2 SYGVNS come from the germline V gene. CDR3 amino acids: CASSERNEQFF. The CDR3 region has the DNA TGTGCCAGCAGTGAGAGGAATGAGCAGTTCTTC.

This clone appeared a few times. The chain has TRBV2 and TRBJ2-7; 8 nucleotides line up with TRBD1. Germline CDR1 and CDR2: SNHLY and FYNNEI. The CDR3 is 18 amino acids. V shed 0 bases, J shed 3 bases, and the junction held 13 bases outside the gene matches. For the CDR3, the DNA is TGTGCCAGCAGTGAAGCTGGGGGTAGGGACAGGATATTCTACGAGCAGTACTTC. Translated: CASSEAGGRDRIFYEQYF.

The chain is built from TRBV18 and TRBJ2-2; 8 bases line up with TRBD1. With V trimmed by 2 bases and J by 1 base, 6 bases remained unmatched. This CDR3 has 17 residues. The germline V gene encodes CDR1 KGHSH and CDR2 LQKENI. The DNA for the CDR3 is TGTGCCAGCTCACCATACTCCGGGACAGGGAACACCGGGGAGCTGTTTTTT. Protein: CASSPYSGTGNTGELFF. Full variable domain (remainder filled in from reference TRBV18 and TRBJ2-2): NAGVMQNPRHLVRRRGQEARLRCSPMKGHSHVYWYRQLPEEGLKFMVYLQKENIIDESGMPKERFSAEFPKEGPSILRIQQVVRGDSAAYFCASSPYSGTGNTGELFFGEGSRLTVL.

V usage is TRBV5-5 and J usage is TRBJ1-5; unclear D gene. The V and J ends lost 0 bases and 5 bases respectively, with 6 bases between them. The CDR3 sequence is 13 residues long. The V gene's germline CDR1 is SGHKS and CDR2 YYEKEE (reference sequence). This CDR3 reads CASSLGGYQPQHF. The CDR3, as DNA: TGTGCCAGCAGCTTGGGAGGGTATCAGCCCCAGCATTTT.

The chain recombines TRBV28 with TRBJ1-5; 7 nucleotides line up with TRBD1. This CDR3 contains 14 residues. Germline V gene data show CDR1 as MDHEN and CDR2 as SYDVKM. Trimming at V came to 4 bases and at J to 8 bases, leaving 8 bases not matched to a gene. CDR3 loop: CASSSTGVLKPQHF. The DNA for the CDR3 is TGTGCCAGCAGTTCTACAGGGGTGTTAAAGCCCCAGCATTTT. The full variable domain, its missing parts supplied by reference TRBV28 and TRBJ1-5, is DVKVTQSSRYLVKRTGEKVFLECVQDMDHENMFWYRQDPGLGLRLIYFSYDVKMKEKGDIPEGYSVSREKKERFSLILESASTNQTSMYLCASSSTGVLKPQHFGDGTRLSIL.